Sequencing of this TCR beta chain was carried out in a study of T cell repertoires in cytomegalovirus infection. In the study overall: Indications came from public TCR beta signatures; they pointed to CMV infection and to a matching HLA type. Overall study findings and caveats: The ex vivo response was dominated by HLA-C-restricted CMV-specific TCR beta clonotypes. Adding up the frequency of public TCR beta families identified people who carried CMV plus the relevant HLA.

TCRdb analysed the reads with MiXCR anew, one entry per CDR3 protein. This sample has roughly 300,000 distinct CDR3 sequences, with more than 9% found just once. This clonotype was seen a few times. The target antigen is unknown. This receptor was taken from a human donor in good health (CMV status not recorded). Some clones in this sample may be carry-over from other donors' samples. The sequenced sample was PBMCs.

CDR3 residues: CASSFGIERHTDTQYF. The CDR3 bases are TGTGCCAGCAGTTTTGGGATTGAGCGACACACAGATACGCAGTATTTT. The chain carries TRBV6-2 or TRBV6-3 and TRBJ2-3; no definite D call. CDR3 length: 16 amino acids. V lost 4 bases to trimming and J lost 2 bases, with 16 bases between them. Germline loops: CDR1 MNHEY, CDR2 SVGEGT.